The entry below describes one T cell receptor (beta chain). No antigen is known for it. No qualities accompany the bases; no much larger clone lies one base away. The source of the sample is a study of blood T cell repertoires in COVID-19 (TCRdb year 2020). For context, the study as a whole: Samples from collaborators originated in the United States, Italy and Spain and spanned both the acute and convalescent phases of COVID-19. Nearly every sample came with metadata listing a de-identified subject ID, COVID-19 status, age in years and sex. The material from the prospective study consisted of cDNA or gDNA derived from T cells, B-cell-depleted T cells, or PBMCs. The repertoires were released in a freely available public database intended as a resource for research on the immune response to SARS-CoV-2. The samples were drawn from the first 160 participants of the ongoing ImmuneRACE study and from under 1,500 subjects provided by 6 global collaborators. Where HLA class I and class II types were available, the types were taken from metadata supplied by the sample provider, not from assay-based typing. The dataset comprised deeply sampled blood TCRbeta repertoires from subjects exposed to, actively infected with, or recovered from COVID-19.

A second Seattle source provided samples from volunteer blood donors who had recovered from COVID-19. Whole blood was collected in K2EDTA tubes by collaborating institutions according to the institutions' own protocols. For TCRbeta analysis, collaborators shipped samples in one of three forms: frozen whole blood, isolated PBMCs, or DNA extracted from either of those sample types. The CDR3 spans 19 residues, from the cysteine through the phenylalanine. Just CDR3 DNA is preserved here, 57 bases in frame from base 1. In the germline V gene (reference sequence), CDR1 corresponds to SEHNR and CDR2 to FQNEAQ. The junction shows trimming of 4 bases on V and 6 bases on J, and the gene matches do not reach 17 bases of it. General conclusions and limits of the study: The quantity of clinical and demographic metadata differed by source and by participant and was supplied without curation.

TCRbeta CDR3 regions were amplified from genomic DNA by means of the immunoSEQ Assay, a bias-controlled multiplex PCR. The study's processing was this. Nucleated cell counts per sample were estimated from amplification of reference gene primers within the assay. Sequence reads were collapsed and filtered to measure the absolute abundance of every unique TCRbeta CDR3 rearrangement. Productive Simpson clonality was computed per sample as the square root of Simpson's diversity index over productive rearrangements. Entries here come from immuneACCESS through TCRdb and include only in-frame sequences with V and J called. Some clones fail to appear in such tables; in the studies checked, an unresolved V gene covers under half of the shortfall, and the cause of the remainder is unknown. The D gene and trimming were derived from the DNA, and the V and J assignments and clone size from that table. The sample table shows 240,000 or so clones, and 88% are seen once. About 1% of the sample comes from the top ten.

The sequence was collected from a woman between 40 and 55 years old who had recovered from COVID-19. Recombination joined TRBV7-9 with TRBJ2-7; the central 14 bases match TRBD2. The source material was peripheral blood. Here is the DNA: TGTGCCAGCAGCTCCCATCGCGCGGGACTAGCGGGAGTGGGGCTCGAGCAGTACTTC. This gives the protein CASSSHRAGLAGVGLEQYF.